Below are 8 T cell receptor beta chains sequenced from a single sample in a study of T cell responses to AZD1222 COVID-19 vaccine. Method: immunoSEQ multiplex PCR; TCRdb's copy keeps in-frame clones and lacks some. The table includes roughly 140,000 clones, roughly 90% detected once. This specimen was peripheral blood, taken 28 days after the second AZD1222 dose. Source of these receptors: an adult who received the AZD1222 COVID-19 vaccine.

The rearrangement uses TRBV28 and TRBJ1-2; D remains ambiguous. CDR1 MDHEN and CDR2 SYDVKM come from the germline V gene. Trimming removed 4 bases at V and 9 bases at J, with 15 bases between. This CDR3 comprises 13 residues. CDR3 residues: CASSSLDFYRYTF. In DNA, the CDR3 is TGTGCCAGCAGTTCCCTGGACTTTTATCGCTACACCTTC.

The chain uses TRBV9 and TRBJ2-5; a possible D gene is TRBD1 (6 bases). The CDR3 totals 12 residues. The germline V gene encodes CDR1 SGDLS and CDR2 YYNGEE. V lost 4 bases to trimming and J lost 5 bases, with 9 bases between them. CDR3 sequence: CASSPQGETQYF. CDR3 nucleotide sequence: TGTGCCAGCAGCCCCCAGGGGGAGACCCAGTACTTC. Using reference TRBV9 and TRBJ2-5 for the parts outside the CDR3, the full variable domain is DSGVTQTPKHLITATGQRVTLRCSPRSGDLSVYWYQQSLDQGLQFLIQYYNGEERAKGNILERFSAQQFPDLHSELNLSSLELGDSALYFCASSPQGETQYFGPGTRLLVL.

V and J are TRBV30 and TRBJ2-1, with D possibly being TRBD2 (5 bases). The CDR3 extends over 13 amino acids. Germline values: CDR1 GTSNPN, CDR2 SVGIG (reference sequence). V gave up 4 bases and J gave up 6 bases, with 13 bases separating them. CDR3 residues: CAWTSLGSNEQFF. CDR3 bases: TGTGCCTGGACTAGTCTGGGGAGCAATGAGCAGTTCTTC.

V gene TRBV7-9 combines with J gene TRBJ2-2; D not certain. From germline, CDR1 is SEHNR and CDR2 FQNEAQ (reference sequence). The CDR3 runs to 15 residues. The V and J ends lost 2 bases and 3 bases respectively, with 10 bases between them. The CDR3 bases are TGTGCCAGCAGCTTATTAAGGGCGGACACCGGGGAGCTGTTTTTT. Its protein product is CASSLLRADTGELFF.

The rearrangement links TRBV4-3 to TRBJ2-7; maybe TRBD1 (7 bases). V shed 4 bases and J shed 7 bases, with 23 bases lying between them. Germline V gene data show CDR1 as LGHNA and CDR2 as YSLEER. There are 16 residues in the CDR3. The CDR3 bases are TGCGCCAGCAGCCCCGAGGGGGGCAGGGGGATGTGGGAGCAGTACTTC. It specifies CASSPEGGRGMWEQYF.

The chain couples TRBV3-1 (or the pseudogene TRBV3-2) to TRBJ2-7, with 9 bases lining up with TRBD2. With V trimmed by 1 base and J by 6 bases, 7 bases remained unmatched. CDR3 size: 15 residues. Per the germline V gene, CDR1 is LGHDT and CDR2 is YNNKEL (reference sequence). CDR3 bases: TGTGCCAGCAGCCAAGCAGATGGCGGGAGGGGCGAGCAGTACTTC. Its protein product is CASSQADGGRGEQYF.

V is TRBV5-1 and J is TRBJ2-1; 9 bases are shared with TRBD2. CDR1 is SGHRS, CDR2 YFSETQ, per germline. J was trimmed by 5 bases and V by 0 bases; bases with no gene match: 9. CDR3 length equals 17 residues. This CDR3 is CASSLVASGTINNEQFF. The CDR3, as DNA: TGCGCCAGCAGCTTGGTGGCTAGCGGGACTATTAACAATGAGCAGTTCTTC.

The chain combines TRBV7-2 with TRBJ2-1; D is unclear. Looked up from germline, CDR1 is SGHTA and CDR2 is FQGNSA. With 1 base removed from V and 9 bases from J, the gap between germline ends came to 13 bases. The CDR3 length is 14 residues. The CDR3 here is CASSLVSPLVEQFF. CDR3 DNA: TGTGCCAGCAGCTTAGTATCCCCGTTAGTTGAGCAGTTCTTC.